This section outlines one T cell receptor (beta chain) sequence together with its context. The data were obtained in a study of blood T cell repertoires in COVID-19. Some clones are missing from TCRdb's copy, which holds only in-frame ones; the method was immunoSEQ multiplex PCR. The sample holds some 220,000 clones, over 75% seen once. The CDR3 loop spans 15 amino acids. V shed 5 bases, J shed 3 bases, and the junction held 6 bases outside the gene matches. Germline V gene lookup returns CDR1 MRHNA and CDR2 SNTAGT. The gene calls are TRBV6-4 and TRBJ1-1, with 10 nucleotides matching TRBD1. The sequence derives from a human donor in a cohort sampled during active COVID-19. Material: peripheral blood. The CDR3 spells CASSTTGTGDTEAFF. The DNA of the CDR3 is TGTGCCAGCAGTACGACAGGGACAGGGGACACTGAAGCTTTCTTT.